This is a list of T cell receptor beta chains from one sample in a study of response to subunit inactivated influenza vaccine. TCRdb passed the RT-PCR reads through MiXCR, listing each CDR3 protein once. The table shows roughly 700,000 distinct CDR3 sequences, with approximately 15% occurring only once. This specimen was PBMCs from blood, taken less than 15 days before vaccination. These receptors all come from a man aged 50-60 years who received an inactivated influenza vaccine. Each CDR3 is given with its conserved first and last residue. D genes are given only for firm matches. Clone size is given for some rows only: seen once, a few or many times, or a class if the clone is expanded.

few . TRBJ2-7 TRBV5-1 TGCGCCAGCGCAAGGGAACCCTACGAGCAGTACTTC CASAREPYEQYF
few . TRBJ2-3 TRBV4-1 TGCGCCAGCAGGCACTCAGGGTCACTGGCAGATACGCAGTATTTT CASRHSGSLADTQYF
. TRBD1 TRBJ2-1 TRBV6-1 TGTGCCAGCAGTAAACAGGGGGCTCCCCACAATGAGCAGTTCTTC CASSKQGAPHNEQFF
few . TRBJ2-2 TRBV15 TGTGCCACCAGCCGAGGGGGACTGAACACCGGGGAGCTGTTTTTT CATSRGGLNTGELFF
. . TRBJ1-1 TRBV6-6 TGTGCCAGCACTAGACAGTGGAACACTGAAGCTTTCTTT CASTRQWNTEAFF
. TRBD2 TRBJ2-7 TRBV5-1 TGCGCCAGCAGCTTGGTAGCTAGCGGGAGCGAGCAGTACTTC CASSLVASGSEQYF
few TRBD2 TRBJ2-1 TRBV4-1 TGCGCCAGCAGCCTAACGACTAGCGGGGGCCTTTACAATGAGCAGTTCTTC CASSLTTSGGLYNEQFF
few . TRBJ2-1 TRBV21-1 TGTGCCAGCAGCAAAGTCAGCGGGGCGGGAAATGAGCAGTTCTTC CASSKVSGAGNEQFF
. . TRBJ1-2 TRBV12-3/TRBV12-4 TGTGCCAGCAGTTTATCGCACAGGGCCATCTATGGCTACACCTTC CASSLSHRAIYGYTF
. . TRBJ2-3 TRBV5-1 TGCGCCAGCAGACCCGGGACCACAGATACGCAGTATTTT CASRPGTTDTQYF
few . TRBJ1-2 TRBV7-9 TGTGCCAGCAGCTCGCTAGCGGGGGTAAATCGTGGCTACACCTTC CASSSLAGVNRGYTF
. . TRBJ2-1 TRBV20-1 TGCAGTGCTAGGTGGGCGCACAATGAGCAGTTCTTC CSARWAHNEQFF
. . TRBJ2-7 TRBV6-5 TGTGCCAGCAGTTACTCAGGGACTGCCTGGGACGAGCAGTACTTC CASSYSGTAWDEQYF
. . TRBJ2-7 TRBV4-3 TGCGCCAGCAGCCAATCGAGGGTAAATACCTACGAGCAGTACTTC CASSQSRVNTYEQYF
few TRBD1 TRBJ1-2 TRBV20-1 TGCAGTGCTAGTCTATTTTTGGCAGGGGGCTGGTATGGCTACACCTTC CSASLFLAGGWYGYTF
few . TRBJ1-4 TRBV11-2 TGTGCCAGCAGCCAATCCGCCGGGACAAGAAATGAAAAACTGTTTTTT CASSQSAGTRNEKLFF
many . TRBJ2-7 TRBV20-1 TGCAGTGCTAGCGCCAGGGCTTCGTACGAGCAGTACTTC CSASARASYEQYF
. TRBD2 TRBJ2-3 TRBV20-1 TGCAGTGCTAGGGCCGGACTAGCGGGAGTTAGTACAGATACGCAGTATTTT CSARAGLAGVSTDTQYF
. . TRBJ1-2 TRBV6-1 TGTGCCAGCAGCCCGCAGTCTTCCTATGGCTACACCTTC CASSPQSSYGYTF
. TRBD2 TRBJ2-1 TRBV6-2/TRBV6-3 TGTGCCAGCAGTCTGACTAGCGGGATAGAGCAGTTCTTC CASSLTSGIEQFF
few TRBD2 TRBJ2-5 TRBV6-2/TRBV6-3 TGTGCCAGCATCCCGGCGGTAGCGGGAGTCTGGGAGACCCAGTACTTC CASIPAVAGVWETQYF
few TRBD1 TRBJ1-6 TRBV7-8 TGTGCCAGCAGCTTCGGGACAGGGTATAATTCACCCCTCCACTTT CASSFGTGYNSPLHF